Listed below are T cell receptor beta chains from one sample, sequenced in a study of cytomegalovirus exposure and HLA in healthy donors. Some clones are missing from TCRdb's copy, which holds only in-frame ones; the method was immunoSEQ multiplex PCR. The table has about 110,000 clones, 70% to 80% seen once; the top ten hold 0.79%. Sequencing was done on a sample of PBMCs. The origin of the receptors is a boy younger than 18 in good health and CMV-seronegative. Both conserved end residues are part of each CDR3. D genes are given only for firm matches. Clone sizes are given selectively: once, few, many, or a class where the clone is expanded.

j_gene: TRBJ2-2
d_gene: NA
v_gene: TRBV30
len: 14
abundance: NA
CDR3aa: CAWSSTLNTGELFF
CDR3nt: TGTGCCTGGAGTTCGACTCTCAACACCGGGGAGCTGTTTTTT

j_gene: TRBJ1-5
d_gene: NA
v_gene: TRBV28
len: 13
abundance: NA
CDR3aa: CASSLGGKEPQHF
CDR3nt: TGTGCCAGCAGTTTAGGGGGGAAGGAGCCCCAGCATTTT

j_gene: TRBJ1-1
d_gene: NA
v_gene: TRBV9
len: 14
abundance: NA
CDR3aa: CASSVSGVNTEAFF
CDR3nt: TGTGCCAGCAGCGTATCAGGGGTGAACACTGAAGCTTTCTTT

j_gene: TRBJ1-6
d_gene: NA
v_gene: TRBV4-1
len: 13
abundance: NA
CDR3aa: CASSHLGYSPLHF
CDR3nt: TGCGCCAGCAGCCACCTCGGGTATTCACCCCTCCACTTT

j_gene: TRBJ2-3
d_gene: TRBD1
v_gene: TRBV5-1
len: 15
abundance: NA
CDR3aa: CASSYAGTGSDTQYF
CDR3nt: TGCGCCAGCAGCTACGCCGGGACAGGGTCAGATACGCAGTATTTT

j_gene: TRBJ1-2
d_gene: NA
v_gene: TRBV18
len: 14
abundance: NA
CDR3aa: CASSPPNRAGGYTF
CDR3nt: TGTGCCAGCTCACCACCGAACAGGGCTGGAGGCTACACCTTC

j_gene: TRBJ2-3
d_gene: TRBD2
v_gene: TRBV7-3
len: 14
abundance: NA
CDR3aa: CASSYGGAVDTQYF
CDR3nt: TGTGCCAGCAGCTACGGGGGGGCCGTAGATACGCAGTATTTT

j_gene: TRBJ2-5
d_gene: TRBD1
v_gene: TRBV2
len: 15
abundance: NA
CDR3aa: CASSPGTGGFETQYF
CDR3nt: TGTGCCAGCAGCCCAGGGACAGGGGGCTTCGAGACCCAGTACTTC

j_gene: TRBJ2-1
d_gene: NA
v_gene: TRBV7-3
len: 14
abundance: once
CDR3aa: CASSRDIISYEQFF
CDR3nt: TGTGCCAGCAGTAGGGACATTATATCCTATGAGCAGTTCTTC

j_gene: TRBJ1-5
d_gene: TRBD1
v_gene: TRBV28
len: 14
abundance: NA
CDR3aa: CASSTRQGNQPQHF
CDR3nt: TGTGCCAGCAGTACCCGACAGGGAAATCAGCCCCAGCATTTT

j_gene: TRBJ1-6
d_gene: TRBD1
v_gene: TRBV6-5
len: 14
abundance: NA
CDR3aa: CASSYGTGNSPLHF
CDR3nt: TGTGCCAGCAGTTACGGGACAGGAAATTCACCCCTCCACTTT

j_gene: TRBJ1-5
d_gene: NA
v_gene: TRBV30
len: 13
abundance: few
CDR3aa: CAWSPQSNQPQHF
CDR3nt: TGTGCCTGGAGTCCCCAGAGCAATCAGCCCCAGCATTTT

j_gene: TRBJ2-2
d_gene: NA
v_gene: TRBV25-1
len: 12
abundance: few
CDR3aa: CASSEFPGELFF
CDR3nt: TGTGCCAGCAGTGAATTCCCGGGGGAGCTGTTTTTT

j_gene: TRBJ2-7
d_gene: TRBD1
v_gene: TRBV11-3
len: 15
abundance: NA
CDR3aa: CASSRGQGASYEQYF
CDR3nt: TGTGCCAGCAGCAGAGGACAGGGGGCCTCCTACGAGCAGTACTTC

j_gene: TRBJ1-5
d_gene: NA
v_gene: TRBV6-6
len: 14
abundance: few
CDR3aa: CASVGVLGNQPQHF
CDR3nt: TGTGCCTCGGTCGGGGTTTTGGGCAATCAGCCCCAGCATTTT

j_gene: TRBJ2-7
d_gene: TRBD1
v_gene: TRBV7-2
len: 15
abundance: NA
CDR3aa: CASSFDRGGSYEQYF
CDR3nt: TGTGCCAGCAGCTTCGACAGGGGAGGATCCTACGAGCAGTACTTC

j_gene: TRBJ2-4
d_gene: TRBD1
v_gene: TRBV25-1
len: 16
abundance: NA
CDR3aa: CASSESYRGAKNIQYF
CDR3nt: TGTGCCAGCAGTGAATCCTACAGGGGGGCCAAAAACATTCAGTACTTC

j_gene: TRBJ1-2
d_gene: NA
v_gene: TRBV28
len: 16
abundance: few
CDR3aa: CASTPTGTTNPYGYTF
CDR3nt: TGTGCCAGCACCCCCACCGGGACAACAAACCCCTATGGCTACACCTTC

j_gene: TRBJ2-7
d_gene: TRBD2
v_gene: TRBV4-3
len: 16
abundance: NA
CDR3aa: CASSQEAFAGGNEQYF
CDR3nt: TGCGCCAGCAGCCAAGAAGCCTTCGCGGGGGGGAACGAGCAGTACTTC

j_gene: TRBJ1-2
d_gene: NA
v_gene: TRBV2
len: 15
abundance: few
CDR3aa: CASRAEDKRNYGYTF
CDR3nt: TGTGCCAGCAGGGCTGAGGATAAGCGTAACTATGGCTACACCTTC

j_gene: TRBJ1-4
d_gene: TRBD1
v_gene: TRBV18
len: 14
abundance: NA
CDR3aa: CASSLDRGNEKLFF
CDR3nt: TGTGCCAGCTCACTAGACAGGGGGAATGAAAAACTGTTTTTT

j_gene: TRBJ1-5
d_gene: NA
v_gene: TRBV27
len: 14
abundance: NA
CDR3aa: CASSVGGSNQPQHF
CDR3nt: TGTGCCAGCAGTGTAGGGGGTAGCAATCAGCCCCAGCATTTT

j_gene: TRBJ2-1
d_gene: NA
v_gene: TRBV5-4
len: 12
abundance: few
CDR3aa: CASSLGGGLSFF
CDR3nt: TGTGCCAGCAGCTTGGGAGGTGGTCTTTCGTTCTTC

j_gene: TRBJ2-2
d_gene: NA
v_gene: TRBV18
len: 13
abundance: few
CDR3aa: CASSPQNTGELFF
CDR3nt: TGTGCCAGCTCACCCCAGAACACCGGGGAGCTGTTTTTT

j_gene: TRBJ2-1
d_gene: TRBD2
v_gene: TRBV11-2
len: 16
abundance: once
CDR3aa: CASSRRLAGGSNEQFF
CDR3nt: TGTGCCAGCAGCCGACGACTAGCGGGAGGGTCCAATGAGCAGTTCTTC

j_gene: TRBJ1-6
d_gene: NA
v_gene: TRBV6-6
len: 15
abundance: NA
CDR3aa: CASSYSFRFDSPLHF
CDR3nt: TGTGCCAGCAGTTACTCGTTCAGGTTCGATTCACCCCTCCACTTT

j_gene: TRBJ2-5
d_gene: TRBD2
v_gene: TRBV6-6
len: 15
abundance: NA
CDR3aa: CASTTVAGGLGTQYF
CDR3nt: TGTGCCAGCACCACCGTAGCGGGGGGGCTCGGGACCCAGTACTTC

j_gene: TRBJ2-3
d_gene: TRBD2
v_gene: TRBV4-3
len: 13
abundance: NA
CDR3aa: CASSQRTSGAQYF
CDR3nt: TGCGCCAGCAGCCAACGGACTAGCGGGGCGCAGTATTTT

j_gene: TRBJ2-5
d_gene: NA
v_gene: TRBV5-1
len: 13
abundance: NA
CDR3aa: CASSLEGEGTQYF
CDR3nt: TGCGCCAGCAGCTTGGAGGGGGAGGGGACCCAGTACTTC

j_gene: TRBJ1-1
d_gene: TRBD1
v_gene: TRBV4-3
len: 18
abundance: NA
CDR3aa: CASSQDRTGDLMNTEAFF
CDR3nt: TGCGCCAGCAGCCAAGATAGGACAGGGGACCTCATGAACACTGAAGCTTTCTTT

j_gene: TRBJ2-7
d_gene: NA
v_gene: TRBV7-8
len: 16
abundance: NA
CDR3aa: CASSYGAGPLSYEQYF
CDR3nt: TGTGCCAGCAGCTATGGAGCGGGCCCCCTCTCCTACGAGCAGTACTTC

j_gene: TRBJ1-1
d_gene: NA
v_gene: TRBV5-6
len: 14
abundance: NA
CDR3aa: CASSLGTANTEAFF
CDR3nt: TGTGCCAGCAGCTTGGGGACAGCCAACACTGAAGCTTTCTTT

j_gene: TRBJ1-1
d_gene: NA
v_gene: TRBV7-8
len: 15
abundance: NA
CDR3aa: CASSLITGSNTEAFF
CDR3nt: TGTGCCAGCAGCTTGATAACAGGGTCCAACACTGAAGCTTTCTTT

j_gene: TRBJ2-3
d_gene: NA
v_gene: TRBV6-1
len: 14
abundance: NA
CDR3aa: CASSLPSLPYTQYF
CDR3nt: TGTGCCAGCAGCCTTCCGTCCCTACCGTATACGCAGTATTTT

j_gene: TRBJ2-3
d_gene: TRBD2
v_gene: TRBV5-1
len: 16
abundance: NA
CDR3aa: CASSPPGGSGTDTQYF
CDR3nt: TGCGCCAGCAGCCCCCCTGGCGGGAGTGGAACAGATACGCAGTATTTT

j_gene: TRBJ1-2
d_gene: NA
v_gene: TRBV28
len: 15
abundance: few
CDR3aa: CASSTRTLEAYGYTF
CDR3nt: TGTGCCAGCAGTACAAGGACCCTGGAGGCTTATGGCTACACCTTC

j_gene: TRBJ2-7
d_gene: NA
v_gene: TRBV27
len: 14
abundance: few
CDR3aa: CASSFSSSSYEQYF
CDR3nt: TGTGCCAGCAGTTTTAGTAGTAGCTCCTACGAGCAGTACTTC

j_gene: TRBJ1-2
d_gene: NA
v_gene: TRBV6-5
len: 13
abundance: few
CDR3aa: CASCREAKNGYTF
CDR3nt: TGTGCCAGCTGCCGGGAGGCTAAAAATGGCTACACCTTC

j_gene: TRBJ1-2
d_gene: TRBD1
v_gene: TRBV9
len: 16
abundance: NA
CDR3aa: CASRGAGGASYYGYTF
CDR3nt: TGTGCCAGCAGGGGAGCAGGGGGCGCGTCTTACTATGGCTACACCTTC

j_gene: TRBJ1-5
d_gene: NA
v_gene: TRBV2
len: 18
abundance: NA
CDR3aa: CASSTSLGHIFSNQPQHF
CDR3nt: TGTGCCAGCAGTACATCCCTTGGACACATTTTTAGCAATCAGCCCCAGCATTTT

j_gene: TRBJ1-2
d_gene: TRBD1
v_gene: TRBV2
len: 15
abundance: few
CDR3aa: CASSRNRGGGYGYTF
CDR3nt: TGTGCCAGCAGTCGAAACAGGGGCGGAGGGTATGGCTACACCTTC